Listed below are T cell receptor beta chains from one sample, sequenced in a study of blood T cell repertoires in COVID-19. Profiled with immunoSEQ multiplex PCR; TCRdb holds only in-frame clones, not every one. The table lists roughly 91,000 clones, around three quarters of them singletons. Sample: peripheral blood. The receptors stem from a man aged 65 to 79 with acute or convalescent COVID-19. Each CDR3 is given without its conserved first and last residue. A D gene is named only where the DNA matches it firmly.

j_gene | v_gene | d_gene | CDR3aa
TRBJ2-1 | TRBV18 | - | ASSPGARGYNEQF
TRBJ2-7 | TRBV18 | TRBD2 | ASAGGTGAYEQY
TRBJ1-1 | TRBV28 | - | ASSLAQGYREAF
TRBJ1-2 | TRBV27 | - | ASSSSGLYGYT
TRBJ1-1 | TRBV18 | - | ASSPTDRIDNSNTEAF
TRBJ1-5 | TRBV6-5 | - | ASSRGQNSNQPQH
TRBJ1-4 | TRBV29-1 | - | SVSPTEDLGEKLF
TRBJ1-3 | TRBV28 | TRBD1 | ASSLTGVISGNTIY
TRBJ1-5 | TRBV6-6 | TRBD1 | ASSLVGQGSNQPQH
TRBJ1-2 | TRBV2 | - | ASSYVEVPYGYT